This T cell receptor beta chain comes out of a study of cytomegalovirus exposure and HLA in healthy donors. About this clone itself: The antigen remains undetermined.

Method: immunoSEQ multiplex PCR; TCRdb's copy keeps in-frame clones and lacks some. The sample shows approximately 150,000 clones, roughly 87% of them seen only once. Whole-study results and caveats: A list of about 180 TCR beta chains associated with cytomegalovirus was given.

The receptor was isolated from a man aged 18 to 35 in good health and CMV-seropositive. What was sequenced was PBMCs.

The DNA of the CDR3 is TGTGCCAGTAGTCTTCAAGACATCTCTGGAAACACCATATATTTT. It translates to CASSLQDISGNTIYF. The chain has TRBV19 and TRBJ1-3; D is unclear. The CDR3 length is 15 residues. From germline, CDR1 is LNHDA and CDR2 SQIVND (reference sequence). V lost 5 bases to trimming and J lost 0 bases, with 11 bases between them.